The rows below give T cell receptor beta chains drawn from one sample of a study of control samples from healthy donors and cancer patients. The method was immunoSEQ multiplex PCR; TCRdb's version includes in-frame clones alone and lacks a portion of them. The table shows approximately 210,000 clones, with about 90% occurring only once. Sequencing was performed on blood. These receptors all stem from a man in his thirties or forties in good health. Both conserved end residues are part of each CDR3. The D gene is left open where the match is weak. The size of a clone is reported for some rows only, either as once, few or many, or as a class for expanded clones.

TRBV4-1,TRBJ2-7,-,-,CASSQVPTYEQYF,TGCGCCAGCAGCCAAGTCCCGACCTACGAGCAGTACTTC
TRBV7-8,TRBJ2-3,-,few,CASRVGSSTDTQYF,TGTGCCAGCAGGGTCGGGAGTAGCACAGATACGCAGTATTTT
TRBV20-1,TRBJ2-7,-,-,CSASPTSRVGEQYF,TGCAGTGCTAGTCCAACATCCAGGGTTGGCGAGCAGTACTTC
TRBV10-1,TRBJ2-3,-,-,CASSELGLGTDTQYF,TGCGCCAGCAGTGAGCTAGGGCTCGGTACAGATACGCAGTATTTT
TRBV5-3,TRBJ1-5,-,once,CARTRRSRETPQHF,TGTGCCAGAACCCGGAGGAGCCGCGAGACGCCCCAGCATTTT
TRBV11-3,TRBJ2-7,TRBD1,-,CASSTRDSYEQYF,TGTGCCAGCAGCACCCGGGACAGCTACGAGCAGTACTTC
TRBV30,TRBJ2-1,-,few,CAWSWNNEQFF,TGTGCCTGGAGTTGGAACAATGAGCAGTTCTTC
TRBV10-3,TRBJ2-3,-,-,CAISELDTQYF,TGTGCCATCAGTGAATTAGATACGCAGTATTTT
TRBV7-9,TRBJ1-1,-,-,CASSRGGNTEAFF,TGTGCCAGCAGCCGCGGGGGGAACACTGAAGCTTTCTTT
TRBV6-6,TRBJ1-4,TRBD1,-,CASSLRGQGALVNEKLFF,TGTGCCAGCAGTCTTAGGGGACAGGGGGCCTTGGTTAATGAAAAACTGTTTTTT
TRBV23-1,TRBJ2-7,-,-,CASSPPVEKYEQYF,TGCGCCAGCAGTCCCCCTGTAGAAAAGTACGAGCAGTACTTC
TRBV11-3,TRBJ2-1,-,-,CASSTVESAYNEQFF,TGTGCCAGCTCCACCGTCGAGTCGGCCTACAATGAGCAGTTCTTC
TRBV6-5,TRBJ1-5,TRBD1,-,CASRGTGYGNQPQHF,TGTGCCAGCAGGGGGACAGGGTATGGCAATCAGCCCCAGCATTTT
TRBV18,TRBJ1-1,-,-,CASSPGGENTEAFF,TGTGCCAGCTCACCGGGGGGAGAGAACACTGAAGCTTTCTTT
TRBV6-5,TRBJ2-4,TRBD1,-,CASSRTDRGDIQYF,TGTGCCAGCAGCCGGACGGACAGGGGGGACATTCAGTACTTC
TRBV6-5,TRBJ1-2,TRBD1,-,CASSYSWQGVDYGYTF,TGTGCCAGCAGTTACTCGTGGCAGGGGGTGGACTATGGCTACACCTTC
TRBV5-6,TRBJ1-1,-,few,CASSFGWPMNTEAFF,TGTGCCAGCAGCTTCGGGTGGCCTATGAACACTGAAGCTTTCTTT
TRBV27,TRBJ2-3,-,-,CASSPPRLSSTDTQYF,TGTGCCAGCAGTCCGCCCAGACTCTCATCCACAGATACGCAGTATTTT
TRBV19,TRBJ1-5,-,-,CASSIPGNQPQHF,TGTGCCAGTAGTATCCCAGGGAATCAGCCCCAGCATTTT
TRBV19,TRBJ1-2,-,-,CASSIGDRGGYTF,TGTGCCAGTAGTATAGGGGATCGGGGAGGCTACACCTTC
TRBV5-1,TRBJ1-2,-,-,CASSLAVQPYGHTF,TGCGCCAGCAGCTTGGCCGTACAGCCCTATGGCCACACCTTC
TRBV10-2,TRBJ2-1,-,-,CASSEGGGLYNEQFF,TGCGCCAGCAGTGAAGGTGGGGGCCTGTACAATGAGCAGTTCTTC
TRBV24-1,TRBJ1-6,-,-,CATSDPTFGGDNSPLHF,TGTGCCACCAGTGACCCCACCTTCGGGGGTGATAATTCACCCCTCCACTTT
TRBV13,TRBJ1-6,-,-,CASSPAGTLNSPLHF,TGTGCCAGCAGCCCTGCCGGGACTCTTAATTCACCCCTCCACTTT
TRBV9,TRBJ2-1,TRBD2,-,CASSSTSGEYNEQFF,TGTGCCAGCAGCAGCACTAGCGGGGAATACAATGAGCAGTTCTTC
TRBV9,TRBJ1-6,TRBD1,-,CASSFSEGQGSSLHF,TGTGCCAGCAGCTTCTCGGAGGGACAGGGGTCATCCCTCCACTTT
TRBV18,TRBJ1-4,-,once,CASFRSSNEKLFF,TGTGCCAGCTTTAGATCCAGTAATGAAAAACTGTTTTTT
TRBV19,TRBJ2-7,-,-,CASSITGASYEQYF,TGTGCCAGTAGTATTACAGGTGCCTCCTACGAGCAGTACTTC
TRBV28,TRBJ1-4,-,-,CASSSQGGRGLFF,TGTGCCAGCAGTTCCCAAGGGGGACGGGGGCTGTTTTTT
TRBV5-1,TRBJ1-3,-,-,CASRPDRNSGNTIYF,TGCGCCAGCAGACCCGACCGCAACTCTGGAAACACCATATATTTT
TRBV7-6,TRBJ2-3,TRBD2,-,CASSLALAGGPADTQYF,TGTGCCAGCAGCTTAGCCCTAGCGGGGGGGCCCGCAGATACGCAGTATTTT
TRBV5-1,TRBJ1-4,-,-,CASSPDPNEKLFF,TGCGCCAGCAGCCCTGACCCAAATGAAAAACTGTTTTTT
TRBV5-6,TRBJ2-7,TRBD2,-,CASSPLAGESYEQYF,TGTGCCAGCAGCCCTCTGGCGGGGGAGTCCTACGAGCAGTACTTC
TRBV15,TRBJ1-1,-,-,CATSSTENTEAFF,TGTGCCACCAGCAGTACTGAGAACACTGAAGCTTTCTTT
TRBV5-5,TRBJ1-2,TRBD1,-,CASRGYGTGTDGYTF,TGTGCCAGCAGGGGATACGGGACAGGGACGGATGGCTACACCTTC
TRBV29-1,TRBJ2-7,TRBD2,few,CSVPGTSGSEQYF,TGCAGCGTTCCCGGGACTAGCGGGAGCGAGCAGTACTTC
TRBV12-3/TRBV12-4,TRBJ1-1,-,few,CASSDRLNTEAFF,TGTGCCAGCAGCGACAGGCTGAACACTGAAGCTTTCTTT
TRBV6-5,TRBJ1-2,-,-,CASSYSPRGGNYGYTF,TGTGCCAGCAGTTACTCGCCCAGGGGTGGCAACTATGGCTACACCTTC
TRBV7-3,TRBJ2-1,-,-,CASAHGVAYEQFF,TGTGCCAGTGCCCATGGCGTAGCCTATGAGCAGTTCTTC
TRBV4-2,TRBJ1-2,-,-,CASSQATQGKAHYGYTF,TGTGCCAGCAGCCAAGCGACCCAGGGGAAGGCTCACTATGGCTACACCTTC
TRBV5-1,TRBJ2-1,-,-,CASSLWGAEYNEQFF,TGCGCCAGCAGCTTGTGGGGGGCGGAGTACAATGAGCAGTTCTTC
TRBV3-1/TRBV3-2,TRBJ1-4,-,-,CASTIGRANEKLFF,TGTGCCTCCACGATCGGCAGGGCTAATGAAAAACTGTTTTTT
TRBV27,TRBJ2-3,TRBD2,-,CASSPLGSGEGSGGQYF,TGTGCCAGCAGTCCGCTGGGTAGCGGGGAAGGCAGCGGAGGGCAGTATTTT
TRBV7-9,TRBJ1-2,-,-,CASSTQGSYGYTF,TGTGCCAGCAGCACCCAGGGGTCCTATGGCTACACCTTC
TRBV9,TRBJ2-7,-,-,CASSVGNSYEQYF,TGTGCCAGCAGCGTCGGGAACTCCTACGAGCAGTACTTC
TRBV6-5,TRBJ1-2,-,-,CASSPSGGLAGYTF,TGTGCCAGCAGTCCCTCGGGAGGGCTGGCGGGCTACACCTTC
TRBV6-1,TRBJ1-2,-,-,CASSEQGGVYGYTF,TGTGCCAGCAGTGAGCAAGGCGGCGTCTATGGCTACACCTTC